Listed here are 19 T cell receptor beta chains from one sample, sequenced in a study of cytomegalovirus exposure and HLA in healthy donors. Vbeta (60) and Jbeta (13) primers were used in the PCR. Profiled with immunoSEQ multiplex PCR; TCRdb holds only in-frame clones, not every one. The sample has over 95,000 clones, 75% to 80% seen once. What was sequenced was PBMCs. The receptors come from a female donor in good health and CMV-seronegative.

The chain carries TRBV2 and TRBJ1-5; 7 positions agree with TRBD1. The CDR3 has 14 residues. Germline lookup yields CDR1 SNHLY and CDR2 FYNNEI. V dropped 8 bases and J dropped 3; count of bases not matched to a gene: 7. CDR3 sequence (DNA): TGTGCCAGCGACCTCGGGACAGTCAATCAGCCCCAGCATTTT. Protein sequence: CASDLGTVNQPQHF.

The chain joins TRBV9 to TRBJ2-1, with 12 nucleotides matching TRBD1. CDR3 length equals 19 residues. Germline CDR1 is SGDLS and CDR2 is YYNGEE. V shed 3 bases and J 10 bases; nucleotides not matched to a gene: 20. The CDR3 region has the DNA TGTGCCAGCAGCGCCCGGGTTATCGGCTGGGGACAGGGGGCGCGGGAGCAGTTCTTC. It codes for CASSARVIGWGQGAREQFF.

A note on this clone: A read error may produce the germline difference seen at one junction end. The genes are TRBV7-7 and TRBJ2-5; 9 bases match TRBD2. The CDR3 has 15 amino acids. Germline loops: CDR1 SSHAT, CDR2 FNYEAQ (reference sequence). The CDR3 loop reads CASSWASGESETQYF. The DNA for the CDR3 is TGTGCTAGCAGCTGGGCTAGCGGGGAATCGGAGACCCAGTACTTC.

The chain employs TRBV4-2 and TRBJ2-1, with a possible D match to TRBD2 (5 bases). Germline V gene lookup returns CDR1 LGHNA and CDR2 YNFKEQ. V lost 9 bases to trimming and J lost 10 bases, with 25 bases between them. The CDR3 loop spans 15 amino acids. CDR3 coding DNA: TGTGCCAGTTCTCCGGAGGCCACCCTCCCATGGGAGCAGTTCTTC. Encoded protein: CASSPEATLPWEQFF.

The chain carries TRBV19 and TRBJ2-5, with TRBD2 identical over 13 bases. The J call is doubtful: the DNA matches TRBJ2-7 better. The CDR3 spans 15 residues. Germline V gives CDR1 LNHDA, CDR2 SQIVND (reference sequence). CDR3 in DNA: TGTGCCAGTAGTGAACTAGCGGGGGGGCCCAACGAGCAGTACTTC. Translating gives CASSELAGGPNEQYF.

This chain uses TRBV7-9 with TRBJ2-1; tentative D call: TRBD1 (5 bases). Germline CDR1 is SEHNR and CDR2 is FQNEAQ (reference sequence). V gave up 1 base and J gave up 1 base, with 14 bases separating them. The CDR3 is 17 amino acids. CDR3 in DNA: TGTGCCAGCAGCTTAGGGGGCGTGTTCGGGTCCTACAATGAGCAGTTCTTC. Translation: CASSLGGVFGSYNEQFF.

The DNA for the CDR3 is TGTGCCAGCAGCCTCCGGGGAGCGGGATTATCCGATCGGGAGACCCAGTACTTC. Amino acids: CASSLRGAGLSDRETQYF. The V and J genes are TRBV7-6 and TRBJ2-5; 7 bases fit TRBD2. V lost 5 bases, J lost 5 bases, and 20 bases stayed unmatched. CDR1 is SGHVS, CDR2 FNYEAQ, per germline. The CDR3 has 18 residues.

CDR3 sequence: CASSLGGQYEQYF. The CDR3 nucleotides read TGCGCCAGCAGCCTGGGCGGGCAATACGAGCAGTACTTC. V usage is TRBV5-1 and J usage is TRBJ2-7, with a tentative D call TRBD2 (5 bases). Germline CDR1 and CDR2: SGHRS and YFSETQ. V was trimmed by 4 bases and J by 4 bases, leaving 12 bases between them. CDR3 length: 13 amino acids. Full variable domain (outside the CDR3, taken from reference TRBV5-1 and TRBJ2-7): KAGVTQTPRYLIKTRGQQVTLSCSPISGHRSVSWYQQTPGQGLQFLFEYFSETQRNKGNFPGRFSGRQFSNSRSEMNVSTLELGDSALYLCASSLGGQYEQYFGPGTRLTVT.

This chain links TRBV12-1 with TRBJ2-3; the table assigns TRBD1, which was not confirmed against the DNA. TRBV12-1 is classified as a pseudogene. This CDR3 has 17 amino acids. The CDR3 DNA follows: TGTGCCAGCAGCTTTGGAGGGTGGAGGGACAGGGACGATACGCAGTATTTT. As protein: CASSFGGWRDRDDTQYF.

The chain couples TRBV9 to TRBJ2-1; D unresolved. Germline CDR1 and CDR2: SGDLS and YYNGEE. The CDR3 length is 17 residues. The germline V and J ends were trimmed by 0 bases and 7 bases, with 20 bases remaining between them. CDR3 amino acids: CASSVALSPPLRNEQFF. Here the CDR3 DNA reads TGTGCCAGCAGCGTAGCTTTAAGCCCCCCACTCAGGAATGAGCAGTTCTTC.

This chain joins TRBV6-5 and TRBJ2-7; D possibly corresponds to TRBD1 (6 bases). Germline V gene lookup returns CDR1 MNHEY and CDR2 SVGAGI. This CDR3 is 14 amino acids long. V lost 6 bases and J 5 bases, leaving 17 bases between the germline ends. The CDR3 sequence: CASSYVQGLHEQYF. The CDR3 DNA reads TGTGCCAGCAGCTACGTACAGGGTTTGCACGAGCAGTACTTC.

A few counts support this clone. This chain links TRBV29-1 with TRBJ1-5; TRBD1 is a possible D gene (5 bases). Looked up from germline, CDR1 is SQVTM and CDR2 is ANQGSEA. The CDR3 totals 13 residues. The V gene lost 4 bases and the J gene lost 4 bases, with 11 bases spanning the gap. The CDR3 DNA reads as TGCAGCGTTGGTTCGGGGACTAATCAGCCCCAGCATTTT. It is translated as CSVGSGTNQPQHF.

The rearrangement joins TRBV14 to TRBJ1-3; no firm D call. V lost 1 base to trimming and J lost 3 bases, with 7 bases between them. There are 14 residues in the CDR3. CDR1 is SGHDN and CDR2 is FVKESK in the germline V gene. The CDR3 region has the DNA TGTGCCAGCAGCCAAGCCACGAGTGGAAACACCATATATTTT. Translation: CASSQATSGNTIYF. Looking up the rest from reference TRBV14 and TRBJ1-3 gives the full variable domain: EAGVTQFPSHSVIEKGQTVTLRCDPISGHDNLYWYRRVMGKEIKFLLHFVKESKQDESGMPNNRFLAERTGGTYSTLKVQPAELEDSGVYFCASSQATSGNTIYFGEGSWLTVV.

The chain couples TRBV4-1 to TRBJ1-3; unclear D gene. V lost 0 bases to trimming and J lost 4 bases, with 10 bases between them. The CDR3 extends over 15 amino acids. The germline gives CDR1 MGHRA, CDR2 YSYEKL. For the CDR3, the DNA is TGCGCCAGCAGCCAAGACCCGGGGTCGGGAAACACCATATATTTT. Its translation: CASSQDPGSGNTIYF.

The chain employs TRBV7-9 and TRBJ1-3; no firm D call. This CDR3 has 18 amino acids. Germline CDR1 and CDR2: SEHNR and FQNEAQ (reference sequence). Trimming left V 1 base short and J 4 bases short, with 20 bases between. The CDR3 nucleotides are TGTGCCAGCAGCTTAGATTTGGCGGAAAGAATGGCGGGAAACACCATATATTTT. Its translation: CASSLDLAERMAGNTIYF.

CDR3 sequence: CASSLSRGSEQFF. The CDR3 DNA reads as TGTGCCAGCAGCCTCAGCCGGGGGTCTGAGCAGTTCTTC. V and J are TRBV4-2 and TRBJ2-1, with a tentative D call TRBD2 (6 bases). The CDR3 consists of 13 residues. Trimming took off 4 bases at V and 9 bases at J, with 13 bases between the two ends. Germline V gene lookup returns CDR1 LGHNA and CDR2 YNFKEQ.

This CDR3 reads CASSAAGRSSYNSPLHF. The CDR3 region has the DNA TGTGCCAGCAGCGCCGCGGGACGGAGCTCCTATAATTCACCCCTCCACTTT. The J gene is TRBJ1-6, the V gene TRBV7-9; D might be TRBD1 (5 bases). Trimming removed 5 bases at V and 0 bases at J, with 14 bases between. The CDR3 runs to 17 residues. The V gene's germline CDR1 is SEHNR and CDR2 FQNEAQ (reference sequence).

CDR3 coding DNA: TGTGCCAGCTCACCACCGGAGGCACGGAACTATGGCTACACCTTC. Protein sequence: CASSPPEARNYGYTF. The V gene is TRBV18, the J gene TRBJ1-2, with unresolved D. In germline, CDR1 is KGHSH, CDR2 LQKENI. Trimming removed 0 bases from V and 2 bases from J, with 10 bases in between. The CDR3 is 15 residues long.

This clone has only one observation. The chain carries TRBV19 and TRBJ1-4; 7 nucleotides align to TRBD1. The CDR3 contains 15 residues. Germline-derived CDR1 and CDR2 are LNHDA and SQIVND (reference sequence). V was pared by 3 bases and J by 3 bases, with 4 bases of the junction left unmatched. The CDR3 sequence: CASSIKGAANEKLFF. The CDR3 nucleotides are TGTGCCAGTAGTATTAAGGGGGCAGCTAATGAAAAACTGTTTTTT.